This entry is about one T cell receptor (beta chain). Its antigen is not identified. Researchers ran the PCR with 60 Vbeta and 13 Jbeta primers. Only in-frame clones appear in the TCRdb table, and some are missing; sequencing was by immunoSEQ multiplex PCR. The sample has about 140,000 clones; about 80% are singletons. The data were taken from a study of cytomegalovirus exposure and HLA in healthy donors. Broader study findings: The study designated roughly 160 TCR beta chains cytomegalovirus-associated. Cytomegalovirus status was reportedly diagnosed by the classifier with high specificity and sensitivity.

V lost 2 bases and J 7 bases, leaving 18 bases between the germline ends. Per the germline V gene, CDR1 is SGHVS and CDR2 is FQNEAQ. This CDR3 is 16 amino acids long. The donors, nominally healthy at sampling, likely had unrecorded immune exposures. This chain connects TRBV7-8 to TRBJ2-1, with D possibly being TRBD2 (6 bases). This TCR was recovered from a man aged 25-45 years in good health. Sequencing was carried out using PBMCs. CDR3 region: CASSLSAGPAFNEQFF. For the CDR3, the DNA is TGTGCCAGCAGCTTAAGTGCGGGACCGGCCTTTAATGAGCAGTTCTTC.